This T cell receptor beta chain was observed in a study of cytomegalovirus exposure and HLA in healthy donors. This PCR relied on a set of 60 Vbeta primers and 13 Jbeta primers. Using immunoSEQ multiplex PCR, the repertoire was profiled, and TCRdb retains in-frame clones only, with some absent. The table shows about 120,000 clones, with about 73% occurring only once. The V gene's germline CDR1 is MNHEY and CDR2 SVGAGI. This CDR3 comprises 15 residues. V dropped 4 bases and J dropped 4; count of bases not matched to a gene: 8. This clone was seen once. Sequences were obtained from PBMCs. The receptor comes from a woman in her forties in good health and CMV-seronegative. This chain joins TRBV6-5 and TRBJ1-2; 8 nucleotides line up with TRBD1. Here the CDR3 DNA reads TGTGCCAGCAGTTCCGGACAGGGACTAATCTATGGCTACACCTTC. As protein: CASSSGQGLIYGYTF.